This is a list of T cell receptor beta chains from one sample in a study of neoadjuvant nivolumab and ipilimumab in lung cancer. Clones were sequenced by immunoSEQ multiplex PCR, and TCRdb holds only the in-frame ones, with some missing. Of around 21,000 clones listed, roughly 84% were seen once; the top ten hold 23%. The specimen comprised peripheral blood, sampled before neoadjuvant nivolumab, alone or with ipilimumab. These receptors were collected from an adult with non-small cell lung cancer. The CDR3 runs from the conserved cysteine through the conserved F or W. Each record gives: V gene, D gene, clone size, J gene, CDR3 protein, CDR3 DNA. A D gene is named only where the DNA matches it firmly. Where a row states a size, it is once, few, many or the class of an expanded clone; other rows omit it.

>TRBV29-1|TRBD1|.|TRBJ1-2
CSVQGGYGYTF
TGCAGCGTCCAGGGGGGCTATGGCTACACCTTC
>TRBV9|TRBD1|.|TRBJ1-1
CASSFDGQASRAFF
TGTGCCAGCAGCTTCGACGGACAGGCCTCGAGAGCTTTCTTT
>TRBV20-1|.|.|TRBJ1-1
CSAQTFTEAFF
TGCAGTGCTCAGACCTTTACGGAAGCTTTCTTT
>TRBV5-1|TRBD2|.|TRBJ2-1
CASALASSSYNEQFF
TGCGCCAGCGCACTAGCGTCGAGCTCCTACAATGAGCAGTTCTTC
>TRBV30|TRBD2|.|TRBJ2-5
CAWSVGLAGAQGTQYF
TGTGCCTGGAGTGTTGGACTAGCGGGAGCCCAAGGGACCCAGTACTTC
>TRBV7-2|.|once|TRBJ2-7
CASSLAVATAYEQYF
TGTGCCAGCAGCTTAGCGGTAGCGACAGCCTACGAGCAGTACTTC
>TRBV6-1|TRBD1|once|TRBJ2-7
CASSVGTVYYEQYF
TGTGCCAGCAGTGTCGGGACAGTATACTACGAGCAGTACTTC
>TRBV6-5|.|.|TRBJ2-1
CASSIGRGINYEQFF
TGTGCCAGCAGTATAGGACGGGGTATTAATTATGAGCAGTTCTTC
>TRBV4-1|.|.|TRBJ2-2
CASSQGTGAPEAGELFF
TGCGCCAGCAGCCAAGGAACGGGGGCCCCAGAGGCCGGGGAGCTGTTTTTT
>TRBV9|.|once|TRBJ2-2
CASSVDQGRTGELFF
TGTGCCAGCAGCGTGGATCAAGGGAGGACCGGGGAGCTGTTTTTT
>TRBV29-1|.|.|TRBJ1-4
CSVGTANNEKLFF
TGCAGCGTTGGGACAGCGAACAATGAAAAACTGTTTTTT
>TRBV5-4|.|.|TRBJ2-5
CASSSRGGETQYF
TGTGCCAGCAGCTCCAGGGGAGGGGAGACCCAGTACTTC
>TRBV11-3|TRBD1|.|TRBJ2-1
CASSAGQGTNNEQFF
TGTGCCAGCAGCGCGGGACAGGGGACAAACAATGAGCAGTTCTTC
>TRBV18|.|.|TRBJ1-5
CASSPSVGNQPQHF
TGTGCCAGCTCCCCGAGTGTCGGCAATCAGCCCCAGCATTTT
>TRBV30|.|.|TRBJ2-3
CAWSTPTTSTDTQYF
TGTGCCTGGAGTACCCCGACAACTAGCACAGATACGCAGTATTTT
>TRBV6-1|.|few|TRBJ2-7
CASSVRDLYEQYF
TGTGCCAGCAGTGTAAGGGATTTATACGAGCAGTACTTC
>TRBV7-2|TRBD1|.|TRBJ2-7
CASSARTGVYEQYF
TGTGCCAGCAGCGCCCGGACAGGGGTGTACGAGCAGTACTTC
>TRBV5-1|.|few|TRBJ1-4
CASSLTTTNEKLFF
TGCGCCAGCAGCTTGACAACAACTAATGAAAAACTGTTTTTT
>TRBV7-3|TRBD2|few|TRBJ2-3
CASSPSGSVNTQYF
TGTGCCAGCAGCCCTAGCGGGAGCGTGAATACGCAGTATTTT
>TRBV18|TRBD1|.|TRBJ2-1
CASSPDRADEQFF
TGTGCCAGCTCACCGGACAGGGCTGATGAGCAGTTCTTC
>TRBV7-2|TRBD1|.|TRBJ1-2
CASTQGAGGGYGYTF
TGTGCCAGCACCCAGGGGGCAGGGGGCGGCTATGGCTACACCTTC
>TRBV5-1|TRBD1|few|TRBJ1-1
CASSLWGGQGRDTEAFF
TGCGCCAGCAGCTTGTGGGGGGGACAGGGTCGGGACACTGAAGCTTTCTTT
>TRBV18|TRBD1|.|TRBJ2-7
CASSPSQGARYEQYF
TGTGCCAGCTCACCGTCACAGGGGGCAAGGTACGAGCAGTACTTC
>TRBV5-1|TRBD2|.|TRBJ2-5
CASSSTSGRRLEETQYF
TGCGCCAGCAGCTCGACTAGCGGGAGGCGATTAGAAGAGACCCAGTACTTC
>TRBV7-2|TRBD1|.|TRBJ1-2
CASSSTGGPGYTF
TGTGCCAGCAGTTCGACAGGGGGCCCTGGCTACACCTTC
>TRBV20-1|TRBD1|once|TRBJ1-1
CSGGQGDEAFF
TGCAGTGGCGGACAGGGCGATGAAGCTTTCTTT
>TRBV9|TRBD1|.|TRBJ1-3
CASSVRQGASGNTIYF
TGTGCCAGCAGCGTTCGACAGGGAGCCTCTGGAAACACCATATATTTT
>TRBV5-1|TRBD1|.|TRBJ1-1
CASSLGQGATEAFF
TGCGCCAGCAGCTTGGGGCAGGGGGCCACTGAAGCTTTCTTT
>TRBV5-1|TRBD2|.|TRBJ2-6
CASSFGEGNVLTF
TGCGCCAGCAGCTTCGGGGAGGGCAACGTCCTGACTTTC
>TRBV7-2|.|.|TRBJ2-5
CASSFRLVAETQYF
TGTGCCAGCAGCTTCCGACTAGTCGCGGAGACCCAGTACTTC
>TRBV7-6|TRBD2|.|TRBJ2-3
CASSWRLAGRTDTQYF
TGTGCCAGCAGCTGGCGACTAGCGGGACGCACAGATACGCAGTATTTT
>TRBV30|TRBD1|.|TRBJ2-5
CACNGLGQGSGETQYF
TGTGCCTGTAATGGGCTGGGACAGGGGTCCGGAGAGACCCAGTACTTC
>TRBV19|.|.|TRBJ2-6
CASSTTHSGANVLTF
TGTGCCAGTAGTACCACACACTCTGGGGCCAACGTCCTGACTTTC
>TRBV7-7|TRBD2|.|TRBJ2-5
CASSLERGRVPETQYF
TGTGCTAGCAGCTTAGAGCGGGGGAGAGTCCCCGAGACCCAGTACTTC
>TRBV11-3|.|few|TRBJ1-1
CASSLLGRARTEAFF
TGTGCCAGCAGCCTCTTAGGGCGGGCCAGGACTGAAGCTTTCTTT
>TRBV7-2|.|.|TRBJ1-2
CASSLGLTGGYTF
TGTGCCAGCAGCTTAGGACTTACTGGGGGCTACACCTTC
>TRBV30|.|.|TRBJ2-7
CAWSAKAATYEQYF
TGTGCCTGGAGTGCCAAGGCCGCTACCTACGAGCAGTACTTC
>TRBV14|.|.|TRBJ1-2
CASSQDHDNRDRRYTF
TGTGCCAGCAGCCAAGATCATGATAATCGGGACCGACGATACACCTTC
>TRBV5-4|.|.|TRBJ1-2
CASSFSYGYTF
TGTGCCAGCAGCTTTAGCTATGGCTACACCTTC
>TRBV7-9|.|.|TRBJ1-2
CASSFGSYGYTF
TGTGCCAGCAGCTTCGGAAGCTATGGCTACACCTTC
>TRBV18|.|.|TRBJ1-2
CASSPQAGAYGYTF
TGTGCCAGCTCACCACAGGCAGGGGCCTATGGCTACACCTTC
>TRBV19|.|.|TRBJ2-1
CASSISLARNEQFF
TGTGCCAGTAGTATCAGCCTAGCGCGCAATGAGCAGTTCTTC
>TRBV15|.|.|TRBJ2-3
CATSRVYSTDTQYF
TGTGCCACCAGCAGAGTGTACTCCACAGATACGCAGTATTTT
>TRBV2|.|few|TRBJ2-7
CASSEGQGGFYEQYF
TGTGCCAGCAGTGAGGGGCAGGGGGGTTTCTACGAGCAGTACTTC
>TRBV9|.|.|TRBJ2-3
CASSVFPRGADTQYF
TGTGCCAGCAGCGTATTCCCCAGAGGGGCAGATACGCAGTATTTT
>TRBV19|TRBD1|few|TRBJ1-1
CASSATGTGGTTEAFF
TGTGCCAGTAGTGCAACGGGGACAGGGGGGACCACTGAAGCTTTCTTT
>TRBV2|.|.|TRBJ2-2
CASTIHRMRGSGELFF
TGTGCCAGCACCATCCACCGGATGAGGGGAAGCGGGGAGCTGTTTTTT
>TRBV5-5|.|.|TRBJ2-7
CASSWDAYEQYF
TGTGCCAGCAGCTGGGACGCCTACGAGCAGTACTTC
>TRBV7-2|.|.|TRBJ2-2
CASSLRRLGGTGELFF
TGTGCCAGCAGCTTGCGAAGACTAGGAGGGACCGGGGAGCTGTTTTTT